This is a list of T cell receptor beta chains from one sample in a study of blood T cell repertoires in COVID-19. The protocol was immunoSEQ multiplex PCR, while the TCRdb copy is restricted to in-frame clones and leaves out a portion. The data contain about 240,000 clones, roughly 88% of them singletons. Sequenced sample: peripheral blood. All receptors derive from a young woman with acute or convalescent COVID-19. The CDR3 runs from the conserved cysteine through the conserved F or W. Fields, in order: clone size, D gene, J gene, V gene, CDR3 protein, CDR3 DNA. The D gene is left open where the match is weak. The listing skips clone size in some rows; elsewhere it reads once, few, many or a size class.

-,-,TRBJ2-7,TRBV11-2,CASSWGGEEQYF,TGTGCCAGCAGCTGGGGAGGAGAAGAGCAGTACTTC
-,TRBD1,TRBJ2-3,TRBV6-5,CASKLGTGITDTQYF,TGTGCCAGCAAACTGGGGACAGGGATTACAGATACGCAGTATTTT
once,-,TRBJ1-2,TRBV10-3,CAISAFPRAGYTF,TGTGCCATCAGTGCTTTCCCTCGAGCTGGCTACACCTTC
once,TRBD1,TRBJ2-1,TRBV5-6,CASSHRGWDYNEQFF,TGTGCCAGCAGCCACAGGGGGTGGGACTACAATGAGCAGTTCTTC
few,-,TRBJ2-1,TRBV10-3,CAISEGLRTAYNEQFF,TGTGCCATCAGTGAGGGTCTACGGACAGCCTACAATGAGCAGTTCTTC
-,-,TRBJ2-7,TRBV27,CASSLVAEIYEQYF,TGTGCCAGCAGTTTAGTAGCGGAGATCTACGAGCAGTACTTC
-,TRBD2,TRBJ2-2,TRBV15,CATSRDLTGGLSGELFF,TGTGCCACCAGCAGAGATCTGACGGGAGGGCTCTCCGGGGAGCTGTTTTTT
-,-,TRBJ2-7,TRBV5-1,CASSFEGESYEQYF,TGCGCCAGCAGCTTCGAGGGGGAATCCTACGAGCAGTACTTC
-,TRBD1,TRBJ2-3,TRBV5-1,CASSWGQGASTDTQYF,TGCGCCAGCAGCTGGGGACAGGGGGCTAGCACAGATACGCAGTATTTT
-,-,TRBJ2-3,TRBV6-2/TRBV6-3,CASSYSEWEHTDTQYF,TGTGCCAGCAGTTACTCGGAGTGGGAGCACACAGATACGCAGTATTTT
-,TRBD2,TRBJ2-7,TRBV7-9,CASSLGLAGVDEQYF,TGTGCCAGCAGCTTAGGACTAGCGGGAGTGGACGAGCAGTACTTC
few,-,TRBJ1-3,TRBV18,CASSPLGGTIYF,TGTGCCAGCTCACCACTTGGAGGCACCATATATTTT
-,-,TRBJ2-1,TRBV18,CASSPKDLYNEQFF,TGTGCCAGCTCACCGAAGGACTTGTACAATGAGCAGTTCTTC
-,TRBD1,TRBJ2-1,TRBV29-1,CSVRTGGDEQFF,TGCAGCGTTAGGACAGGGGGCGATGAGCAGTTCTTC
-,-,TRBJ1-2,TRBV9,CASSVASGSLYGYTF,TGTGCCAGCAGCGTAGCTTCGGGTTCACTCTATGGCTACACCTTC
-,-,TRBJ2-3,TRBV5-4,CASSLRGGTDTQYF,TGTGCCAGCAGCTTGCGCGGGGGCACAGATACGCAGTATTTT
-,TRBD1,TRBJ2-3,TRBV15,CATSRLRQGVADTQYF,TGTGCCACCAGCAGACTTCGACAGGGGGTTGCAGATACGCAGTATTTT
once,TRBD1,TRBJ1-2,TRBV7-9,CASSLGLGTGDGYTF,TGTGCCAGCAGCTTAGGTTTGGGAACAGGGGATGGCTACACCTTC
-,-,TRBJ2-7,TRBV14,CASRIGGTDRGEQYF,TGTGCCAGCAGAATTGGTGGGACTGACCGGGGGGAGCAGTACTTC
-,TRBD2,TRBJ2-1,TRBV18,CASSPRLAGSSYNEQFF,TGTGCCAGCTCACCGAGACTAGCGGGGAGCTCCTACAATGAGCAGTTCTTC
-,-,TRBJ2-1,TRBV9,CASSHSGGQKNEQFF,TGTGCCAGCAGCCATAGCGGCGGGCAAAAAAATGAGCAGTTCTTC
-,-,TRBJ2-1,TRBV2,CASRAGLGSYNEQFF,TGTGCCAGCAGGGCGGGGCTAGGGAGTTACAATGAGCAGTTCTTC
once,-,TRBJ2-1,TRBV5-8,CASSFRGYNEEQFF,TGTGCCAGCAGCTTTAGGGGTTACAATGAAGAGCAGTTCTTC
-,TRBD1,TRBJ2-1,TRBV6-2/TRBV6-3,CASSIRQGAGWDNEQFF,TGTGCCAGCAGTATACGACAGGGGGCTGGGTGGGACAATGAGCAGTTCTTC
-,TRBD1,TRBJ1-6,TRBV2,CASNQDREGSPLHF,TGTGCCAGCAACCAGGACAGGGAAGGGTCACCCCTCCACTTT
once,TRBD2,TRBJ2-1,TRBV19,CASSILGGSSYNEQFF,TGTGCCAGTAGTATATTGGGAGGGAGCTCCTACAATGAGCAGTTCTTC
-,TRBD2,TRBJ2-1,TRBV18,CASSPTTASGSTNEQFF,TGTGCCAGCTCACCCACTACCGCTAGCGGGAGTACCAATGAGCAGTTCTTC
-,-,TRBJ2-7,TRBV6-5,CASSFRGGEQYF,TGTGCCAGCAGTTTCCGAGGGGGCGAGCAGTACTTC
-,-,TRBJ1-5,TRBV6-5,CASRSRGSSNQPQHF,TGTGCCAGCAGGTCCCGGGGGTCAAGCAATCAGCCCCAGCATTTT
-,TRBD1,TRBJ1-1,TRBV3-1/TRBV3-2,CASSQGDRRMNTEAFF,TGTGCCAGCAGCCAAGGGGACAGGAGAATGAACACTGAAGCTTTCTTT
-,-,TRBJ2-7,TRBV9,CASSVTGYEQYF,TGTGCCAGCAGCGTTACAGGCTACGAGCAGTACTTC
-,TRBD2,TRBJ2-2,TRBV7-2,CASSSGLAGTGELFF,TGTGCCAGCAGCTCGGGACTAGCGGGTACCGGGGAGCTGTTTTTT
-,TRBD1,TRBJ2-6,TRBV7-6,CASSSRTGSSGANVLTF,TGTGCCAGCAGCTCACGGACAGGGAGTTCTGGGGCCAACGTCCTGACTTTC
-,TRBD1,TRBJ1-5,TRBV19,CASSTTGGNQPQHF,TGTGCCAGTAGCACGACAGGGGGCAATCAGCCCCAGCATTTT
-,-,TRBJ2-1,TRBV19,CASRDVLSYNEQFF,TGTGCCTCTAGAGACGTTCTCTCCTACAATGAGCAGTTCTTC
-,TRBD1,TRBJ2-6,TRBV14,CASSPRDRGFTGANVLTF,TGTGCCAGCAGCCCCCGGGACAGGGGTTTTACTGGGGCCAACGTCCTGACTTTC
-,TRBD2,TRBJ2-5,TRBV6-4,CASSESGNQETQYF,TGTGCCAGCAGTGAGAGCGGGAACCAAGAGACCCAGTACTTC
few,TRBD2,TRBJ2-2,TRBV29-1,CSGRRTSGNTGELFF,TGCAGCGGTCGGCGGACTAGCGGGAACACCGGGGAGCTGTTTTTT
once,-,TRBJ2-7,TRBV12-3/TRBV12-4,CASSVTSEQYF,TGTGCCAGCAGTGTTACTAGCGAGCAGTACTTC
-,-,TRBJ1-1,TRBV30,CAWSVVPGAEAFF,TGTGCCTGGAGTGTTGTCCCGGGAGCTGAAGCTTTCTTT
-,-,TRBJ2-1,TRBV12-3/TRBV12-4,CASSVLTSNEQFF,TGTGCCAGCAGTGTCCTAACCTCGAATGAGCAGTTCTTC
-,-,TRBJ1-1,TRBV18,CASSPAPGDEAFF,TGTGCCAGCTCACCAGCCCCAGGGGACGAAGCTTTCTTT
-,TRBD1,TRBJ1-5,TRBV4-2,CASSQGQGDNQPQHF,TGTGCCAGCAGCCAAGGGCAGGGGGATAATCAGCCCCAGCATTTT
-,-,TRBJ2-5,TRBV5-4,CASSLAGVSGRETQYF,TGTGCCAGCAGCTTGGCCGGCGTATCGGGTCGAGAGACCCAGTACTTC
-,TRBD1,TRBJ1-1,TRBV4-2,CASSQGPAAGGHTEAFF,TGTGCCAGCAGCCAAGGTCCCGCCGCAGGGGGGCACACTGAAGCTTTCTTT
-,-,TRBJ2-5,TRBV29-1,CSAGTRNTKETQYF,TGCAGCGCTGGGACACGGAACACGAAAGAGACCCAGTACTTC
many,TRBD2,TRBJ2-1,TRBV4-3,CASSQEGLVTEQFF,TGCGCCAGCAGCCAAGAGGGACTAGTAACTGAGCAGTTCTTC
-,TRBD2,TRBJ2-7,TRBV7-2,CASSPTSGRSNEQYF,TGTGCCAGCAGCCCGACTAGCGGGAGAAGCAACGAGCAGTACTTC
-,-,TRBJ1-6,TRBV5-5,CASSSRQNRDSPLHF,TGTGCCAGCAGCTCAAGACAGAACAGGGACTCACCCCTCCACTTT
-,-,TRBJ1-5,TRBV5-6,CASSLRQNNLNQPQHF,TGTGCCAGCAGCTTGAGACAGAACAACCTTAATCAGCCCCAGCATTTT
few,-,TRBJ1-1,TRBV2,CASSERAGNTEAFF,TGTGCCAGCAGTGAGAGGGCAGGGAACACTGAAGCTTTCTTT